A single sample is the source of the 5 T cell receptor beta chains below, sequenced in a study of shared clonotypes between healthy human individuals. The method was immunoSEQ multiplex PCR; TCRdb's version includes in-frame clones alone and lacks a portion of them. The table shows more than 1,200,000 clones, with 97% to 99% occurring only once. The sequencing input was naive CD4+ T cells sorted from blood. Subset given: CD45RA+ positively selected. The receptor source for this set is a young man in good health.

V gene TRBV6-6 combines with J gene TRBJ2-3; 10 bases match TRBD2. The V gene's germline CDR1 is MNHNY and CDR2 SVGAGI (reference sequence). This CDR3 contains 14 residues. V trimming: 4 bases; J trimming: 5 bases; junction bases outside the gene matches: 3. The CDR3 DNA reads as TGTGCCAGCAGTTTGGGACTAGCGAGAGATACGCAGTATTTT. Translating gives CASSLGLARDTQYF.

The chain is built from TRBV7-2 and TRBJ1-3; TRBD1 is a possible D gene (5 bases). The CDR3 runs to 18 residues. Trimming left V 1 base short and J 4 bases short, with 20 bases between. In germline, CDR1 is SGHTA, CDR2 FQGNSA. The CDR3 region is CASSLEGTPRSAGNTIYF. CDR3 nucleotides: TGTGCCAGCAGCTTAGAAGGGACCCCCAGGTCGGCCGGAAACACCATATATTTT.

This chain joins TRBV6-1 and TRBJ1-2, with 8 bases matching TRBD1. The CDR3 runs 12 residues. The germline CDR1 and CDR2 sequences are MNHNS and SASEGT. V was clipped by 7 bases and J by 12 bases; unmatched bases: 10. CDR3 sequence reads: CASKDRVGEDTF. The CDR3 nucleotides read TGTGCCAGCAAGGACAGGGTGGGCGAAGACACCTTC.

The V and J genes are TRBV9 and TRBJ2-3, with 10 bases matching TRBD1. The V gene end was trimmed by 1 base and the J gene end by 0 bases; junction bases not matched to a gene: 2. CDR3 length: 16 residues. Germline-derived CDR1 and CDR2 are SGDLS and YYNGEE. The CDR3 is CASSVMTGGSTDTQYF. DNA for the CDR3: TGTGCCAGCAGCGTAATGACAGGGGGCAGCACAGATACGCAGTATTTT.

V gene TRBV27 combines with J gene TRBJ2-2; a possible D gene is TRBD2 (5 bases). V shed 2 bases and J shed 3 bases, with 13 bases lying between them. This CDR3 contains 16 residues. Germline-derived CDR1 and CDR2 are MNHEY and SMNVEV (reference sequence). The CDR3, as DNA: TGTGCCAGCAGTTTACGGCTAGCCGACTACACCGGGGAGCTGTTTTTT. It translates to CASSLRLADYTGELFF.